This T cell receptor (beta chain) was captured by sequencing in a study of T cells expressing NK-cell markers. Across the whole study: HCMV serostatus: seven of eight sequenced donors positive, one negative.

With the 5' RACE reads reprocessed, TCRdb shows one record per CDR3 protein and no DNA. The sample is made up of some 390,000 distinct CDR3 sequences, and the top ten hold over 8.5% of it. Germline-derived CDR1 and CDR2 are MNHEY and SVGAGI. CDR3 size: 12 residues. Sequencing was performed on blood T cells: a sorted CD56 or NKG2C T cell subset, CD4+ or CD8+ T cells, or bulk PBMC T cells (not recorded which). The sequence was collected from a woman between 50 and 59 years old in good health. This chain joins TRBV6-5 and TRBJ2-7. The CDR3 protein is CASISTYYEQYF.